This TCR beta chain was obtained from a study of shared clonotypes between healthy human individuals. Study as a whole: Three CD4 naive, three CD4 memory, two CD8 naive and one CD8 memory plate were used per donor.

CD45RA+ naive and CD45RA-negative memory subsets were separated from CD4+ cells. The repertoire was sequenced with immunoSEQ multiplex PCR; TCRdb's copy has only in-frame clones and lacks some. Seen here are approximately 1,000,000 clones, approximately 80% observed once, and the top ten hold approximately 0.52%. The CDR3 totals 15 residues. V dropped 7 bases and J dropped 6 bases, with 17 bases sitting between them. Germline V gives CDR1 SGHRS, CDR2 YFSETQ. This clone has a single count. Material: memory CD4+ T cells from PBMCs. Subset: CD45RA-negative fraction. V is TRBV5-1 and J is TRBJ2-6, with D maybe TRBD1 (5 bases). This sequence originates from a man aged 18-30 years in good health. Some clones in this sample may be carry-over from other donors' samples. This chain's CDR3 is CASGPQAGKANVLTF. CDR3 DNA: TGCGCCAGCGGCCCTCAGGCAGGGAAGGCCAACGTCCTGACTTTC.